The rows below give T cell receptor beta chains drawn from one sample of a study of T cells after yellow fever vaccination. Using its own MiXCR run on the 5' RACE reads, TCRdb lists one record per CDR3 protein. Of 500,000 to 650,000 distinct CDR3 sequences detected, around an eighth appear once; the ten largest clones hold over 13%. The starting material was PBMCs, obtained on the day of the yellow fever booster vaccination. These receptor sequences come from a man younger than 40 who received the YFV17D yellow fever vaccine. Each CDR3 is given with its conserved first and last residue. A D gene is named only where the DNA matches it firmly. Expanded clones are given a class, and other clones once, few, many or no size at all.

>TRBV7-2|TRBD1|.|TRBJ1-2
TGTGCCAGCAGCTTAGAACATCAGGGGGCGCTTAATACCTTC
CASSLEHQGALNTF
>TRBV6-2/TRBV6-3|.|few|TRBJ2-7
TGTGCCAGCAGCGTTCGGGGATCCGGCGAGCAGTACTTC
CASSVRGSGEQYF
>TRBV25-1|.|few|TRBJ2-7
TGTGCCAGCAGTGTATCAGGGGCGGATTACGAGCAGTACTTC
CASSVSGADYEQYF
>TRBV3-1|.|.|TRBJ2-2
TGTGCCAGCAGCCAGGCCACAACCGGGGAGCTGTTTTTT
CASSQATTGELFF
>TRBV14|TRBD2|few|TRBJ2-1
TGTGCCAGCAGCCAAGCCAGGACTAGCGGCAATGAGCAGTTCTTC
CASSQARTSGNEQFF
>TRBV4-3|.|.|TRBJ1-6
TGCGCCAGCAGCCAAGATTGGGGCGCTAATTCACCCCTCCACTTT
CASSQDWGANSPLHF
>TRBV5-5|TRBD2|.|TRBJ2-1
TGTGCCAGCAGCCATAGCGGGACCGGGGATGAGCAGTTCTTC
CASSHSGTGDEQFF
>TRBV12-3/TRBV12-4|TRBD2|.|TRBJ2-4
TGTGCCAGCAGTTCGCCGACTAGCGGGGGAGCCAAAAACATTCAGTACTTC
CASSSPTSGGAKNIQYF
>TRBV5-6|.|.|TRBJ1-2
TGTGCCAGCAGCGGGGGAGGGAACTATGGCTACACCTTC
CASSGGGNYGYTF
>TRBV5-4|TRBD2|.|TRBJ2-5
TGTGCCAGCAGCTTCGCGGGAGTGGGGGAGACCCAGTACTTC
CASSFAGVGETQYF
>TRBV7-9|TRBD1|.|TRBJ1-1
TGTGCCAGCATAACAGGGGGTATGAACACTGAAGCTTTCTTT
CASITGGMNTEAFF
>TRBV10-1|.|few|TRBJ2-6
TGCGCCAGCAGTGAGGGGTCTGGGGCCAACGTCCTGACTTTC
CASSEGSGANVLTF